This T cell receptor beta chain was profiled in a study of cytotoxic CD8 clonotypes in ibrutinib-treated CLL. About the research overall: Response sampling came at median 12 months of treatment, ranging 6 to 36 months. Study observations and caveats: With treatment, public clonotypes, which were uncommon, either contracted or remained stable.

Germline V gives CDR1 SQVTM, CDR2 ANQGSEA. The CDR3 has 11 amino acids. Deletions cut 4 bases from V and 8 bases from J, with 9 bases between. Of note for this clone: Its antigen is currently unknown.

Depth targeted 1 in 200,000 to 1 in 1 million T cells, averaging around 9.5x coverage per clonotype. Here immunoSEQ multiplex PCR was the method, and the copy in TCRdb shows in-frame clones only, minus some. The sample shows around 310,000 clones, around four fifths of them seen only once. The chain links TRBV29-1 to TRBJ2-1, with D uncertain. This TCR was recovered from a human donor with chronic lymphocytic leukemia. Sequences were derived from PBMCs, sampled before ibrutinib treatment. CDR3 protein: CSVVNLDEQFF. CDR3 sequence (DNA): TGCAGCGTTGTTAATTTAGATGAGCAGTTCTTC.